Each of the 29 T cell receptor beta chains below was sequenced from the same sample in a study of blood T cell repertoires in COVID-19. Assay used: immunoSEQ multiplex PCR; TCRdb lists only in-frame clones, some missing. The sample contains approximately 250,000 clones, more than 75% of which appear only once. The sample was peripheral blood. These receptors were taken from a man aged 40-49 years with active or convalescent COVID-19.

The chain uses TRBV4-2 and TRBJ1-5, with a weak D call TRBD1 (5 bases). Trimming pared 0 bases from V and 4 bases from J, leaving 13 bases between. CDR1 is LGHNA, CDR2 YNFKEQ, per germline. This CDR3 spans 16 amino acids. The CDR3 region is CASSQEVAGQNQPQHF. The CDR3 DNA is TGTGCCAGCAGCCAAGAGGTCGCAGGGCAAAATCAGCCCCAGCATTTT.

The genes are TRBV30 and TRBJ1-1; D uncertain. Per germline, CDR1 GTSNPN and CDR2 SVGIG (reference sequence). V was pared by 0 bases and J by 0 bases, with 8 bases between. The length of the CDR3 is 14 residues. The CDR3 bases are TGTGCCTGGAGTGTCGGGAAACTGAACACTGAAGCTTTCTTT. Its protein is CAWSVGKLNTEAFF.

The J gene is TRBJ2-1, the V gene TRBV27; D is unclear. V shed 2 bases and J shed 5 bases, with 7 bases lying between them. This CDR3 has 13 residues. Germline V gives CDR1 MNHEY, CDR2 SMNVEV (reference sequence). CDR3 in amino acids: CASSLVENNEQFF. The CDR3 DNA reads TGTGCCAGCAGTTTAGTGGAGAACAATGAGCAGTTCTTC.

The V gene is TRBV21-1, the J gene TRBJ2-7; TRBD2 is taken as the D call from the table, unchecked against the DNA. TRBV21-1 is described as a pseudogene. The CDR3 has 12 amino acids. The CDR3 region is CASSKGAYEQYF. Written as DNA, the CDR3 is TGTGCCAGCAGCAAAGGAGCCTACGAGCAGTACTTC.

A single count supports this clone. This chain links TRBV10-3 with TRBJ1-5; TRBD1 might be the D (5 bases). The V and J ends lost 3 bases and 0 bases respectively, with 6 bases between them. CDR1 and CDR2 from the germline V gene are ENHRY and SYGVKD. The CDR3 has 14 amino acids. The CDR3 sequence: CAISDGGSNQPQHF. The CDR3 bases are TGTGCCATCAGTGACGGGGGTAGCAATCAGCCCCAGCATTTT.

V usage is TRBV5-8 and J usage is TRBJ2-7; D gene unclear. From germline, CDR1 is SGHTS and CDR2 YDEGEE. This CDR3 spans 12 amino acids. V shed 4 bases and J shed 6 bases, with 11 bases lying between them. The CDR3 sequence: CASSPLATEQYF. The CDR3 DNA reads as TGTGCCAGCAGCCCCCTCGCTACCGAGCAGTACTTC. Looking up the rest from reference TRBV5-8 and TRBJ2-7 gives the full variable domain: EAGVTQSPTHLIKTRGQQATLRCSPISGHTSVYWYQQALGLGLQFLLWYDEGEERNRGNFPPRFSGRQFPNYSSELNVNALELEDSALYLCASSPLATEQYFGPGTRLTVT.

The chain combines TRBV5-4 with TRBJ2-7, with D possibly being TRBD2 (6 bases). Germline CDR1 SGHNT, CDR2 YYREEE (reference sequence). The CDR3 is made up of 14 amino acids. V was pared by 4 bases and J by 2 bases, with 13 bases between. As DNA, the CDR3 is TGTGCCAGCAGCCCGGACTACGGCACCTACGAGCAGTACTTC. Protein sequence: CASSPDYGTYEQYF. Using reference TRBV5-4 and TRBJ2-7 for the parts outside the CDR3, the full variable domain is ETGVTQSPTHLIKTRGQQVTLRCSSQSGHNTVSWYQQALGQGPQFIFQYYREEENGRGNFPPRFSGLQFPNYSSELNVNALELDDSALYLCASSPDYGTYEQYFGPGTRLTVT.

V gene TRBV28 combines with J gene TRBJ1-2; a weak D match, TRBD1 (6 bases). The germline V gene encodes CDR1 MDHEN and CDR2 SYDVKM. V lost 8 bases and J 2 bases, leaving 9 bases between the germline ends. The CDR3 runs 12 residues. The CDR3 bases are TGTGCCAGCGGGCAGGGGAACTATGGCTACACCTTC. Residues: CASGQGNYGYTF.

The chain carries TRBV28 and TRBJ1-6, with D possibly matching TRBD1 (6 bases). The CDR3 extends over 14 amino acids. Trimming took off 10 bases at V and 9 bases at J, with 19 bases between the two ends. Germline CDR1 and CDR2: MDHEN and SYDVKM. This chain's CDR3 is CATQVPGQRSPLHF. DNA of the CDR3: TGTGCCACCCAGGTTCCGGGACAACGTTCACCCCTCCACTTT. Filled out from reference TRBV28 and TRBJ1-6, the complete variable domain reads DVKVTQSSRYLVKRTGEKVFLECVQDMDHENMFWYRQDPGLGLRLIYFSYDVKMKEKGDIPEGYSVSREKKERFSLILESASTNQTSMYLCATQVPGQRSPLHFGNGTRLTVT.

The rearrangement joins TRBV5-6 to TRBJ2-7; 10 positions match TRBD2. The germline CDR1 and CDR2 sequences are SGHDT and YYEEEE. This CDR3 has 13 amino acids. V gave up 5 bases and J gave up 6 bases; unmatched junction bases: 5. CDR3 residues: CASRFGTSVEQYF. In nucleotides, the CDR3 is TGTGCCAGCAGATTCGGGACTAGCGTCGAGCAGTACTTC.

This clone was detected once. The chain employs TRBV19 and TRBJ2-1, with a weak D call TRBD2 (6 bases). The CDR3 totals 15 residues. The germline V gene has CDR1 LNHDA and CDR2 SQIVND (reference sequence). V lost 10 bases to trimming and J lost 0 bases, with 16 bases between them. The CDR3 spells CATWASESSYNEQFF. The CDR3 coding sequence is TGTGCCACTTGGGCTAGCGAGAGCTCCTACAATGAGCAGTTCTTC.

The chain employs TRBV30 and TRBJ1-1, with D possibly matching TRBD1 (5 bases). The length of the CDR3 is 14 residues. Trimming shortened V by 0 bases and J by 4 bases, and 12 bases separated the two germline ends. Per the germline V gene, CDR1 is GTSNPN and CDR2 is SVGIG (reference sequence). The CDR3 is CAWSVGGVGTEAFF. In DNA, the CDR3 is TGTGCCTGGAGTGTAGGAGGGGTTGGCACTGAAGCTTTCTTT.

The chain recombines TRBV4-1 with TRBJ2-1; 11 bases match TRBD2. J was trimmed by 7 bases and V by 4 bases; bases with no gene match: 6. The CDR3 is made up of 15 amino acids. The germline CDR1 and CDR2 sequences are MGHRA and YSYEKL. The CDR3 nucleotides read TGCGCCAGCAGCCTTAGACTAGCGGGGCTGAATGAGCAGTTCTTC. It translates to CASSLRLAGLNEQFF.

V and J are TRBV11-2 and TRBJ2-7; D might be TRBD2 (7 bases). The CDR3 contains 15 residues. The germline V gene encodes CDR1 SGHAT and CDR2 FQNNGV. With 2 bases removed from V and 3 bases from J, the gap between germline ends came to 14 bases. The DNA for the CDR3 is TGTGCCAGCAGCTTATCGGAGGGGGGGTTCTACGAGCAGTACTTC. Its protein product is CASSLSEGGFYEQYF.

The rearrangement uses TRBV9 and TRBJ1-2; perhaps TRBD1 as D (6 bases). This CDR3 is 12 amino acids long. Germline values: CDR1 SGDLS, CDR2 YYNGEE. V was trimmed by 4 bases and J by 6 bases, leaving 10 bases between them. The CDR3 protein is CASSSRTDGYTF. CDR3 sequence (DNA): TGTGCCAGCAGCTCCCGGACAGATGGCTACACCTTC. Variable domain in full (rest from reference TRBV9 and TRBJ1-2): DSGVTQTPKHLITATGQRVTLRCSPRSGDLSVYWYQQSLDQGLQFLIQYYNGEERAKGNILERFSAQQFPDLHSELNLSSLELGDSALYFCASSSRTDGYTFGSGTRLTVV.

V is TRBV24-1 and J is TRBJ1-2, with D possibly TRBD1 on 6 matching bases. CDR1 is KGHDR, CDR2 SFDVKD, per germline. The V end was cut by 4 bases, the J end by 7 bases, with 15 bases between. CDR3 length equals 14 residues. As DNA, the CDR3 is TGTGCCACCAGTGACAACCGGGACATGGTTGGCTACACCTTC. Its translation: CATSDNRDMVGYTF.

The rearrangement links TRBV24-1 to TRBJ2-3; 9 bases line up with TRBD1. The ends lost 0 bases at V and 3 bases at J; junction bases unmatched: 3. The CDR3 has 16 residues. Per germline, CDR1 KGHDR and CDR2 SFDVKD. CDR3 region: CATSDLSGTGTDTQYF. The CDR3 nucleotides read TGTGCCACCAGTGATTTGTCCGGGACAGGGACAGATACGCAGTATTTT.

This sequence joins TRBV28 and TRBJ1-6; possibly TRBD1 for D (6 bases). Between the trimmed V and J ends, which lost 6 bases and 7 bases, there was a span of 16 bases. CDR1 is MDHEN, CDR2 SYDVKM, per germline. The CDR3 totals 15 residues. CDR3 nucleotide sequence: TGTGCCAGCAGACCAGGGGAAACAATAAATTCACCCCTCCACTTT. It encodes CASRPGETINSPLHF.

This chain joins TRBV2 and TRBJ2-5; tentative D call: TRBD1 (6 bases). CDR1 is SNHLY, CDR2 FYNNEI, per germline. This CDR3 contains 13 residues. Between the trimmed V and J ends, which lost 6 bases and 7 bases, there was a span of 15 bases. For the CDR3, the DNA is TGTGCCAGCAGCCAGGGGTCCTCGGGGACCCAGTACTTC. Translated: CASSQGSSGTQYF.

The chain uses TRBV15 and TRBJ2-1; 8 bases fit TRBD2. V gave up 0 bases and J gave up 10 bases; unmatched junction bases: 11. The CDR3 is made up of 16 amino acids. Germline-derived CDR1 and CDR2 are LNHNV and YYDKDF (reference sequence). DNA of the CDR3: TGTGCCACCAGCAGAGACCGTAGCGGGATAGGCAGGGAGCAGTTCTTC. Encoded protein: CATSRDRSGIGREQFF.

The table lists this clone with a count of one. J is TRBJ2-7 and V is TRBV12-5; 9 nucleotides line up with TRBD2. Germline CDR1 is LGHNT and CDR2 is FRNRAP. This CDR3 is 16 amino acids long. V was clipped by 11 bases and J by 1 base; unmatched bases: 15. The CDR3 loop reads CAWGDPAGGASYEQYF. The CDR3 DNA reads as TGTGCTTGGGGGGACCCCGCGGGGGGGGCTTCCTACGAGCAGTACTTC.

The CDR3 bases are TGTGCCAGCAGTCCCGAACAGGGGGCAGATACGCAGTATTTT. Translated, it gives CASSPEQGADTQYF. The rearrangement links TRBV28 to TRBJ2-3, with TRBD1 matching 8 bases. Germline V gene data show CDR1 as MDHEN and CDR2 as SYDVKM. This CDR3 is built from 14 residues. V shed 5 bases, J shed 4 bases, and the junction held 5 bases outside the gene matches.

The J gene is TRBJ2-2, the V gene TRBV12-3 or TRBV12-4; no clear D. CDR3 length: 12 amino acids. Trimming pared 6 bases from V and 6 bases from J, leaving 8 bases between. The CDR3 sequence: CASRELAGELFF. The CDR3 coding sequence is TGTGCCAGCAGGGAGCTAGCCGGGGAGCTGTTTTTT.

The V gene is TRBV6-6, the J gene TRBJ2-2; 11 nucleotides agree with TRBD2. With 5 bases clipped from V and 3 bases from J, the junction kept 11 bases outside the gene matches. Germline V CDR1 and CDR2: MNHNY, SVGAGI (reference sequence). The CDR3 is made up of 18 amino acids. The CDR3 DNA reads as TGTGCCAGCAGTCACCGACTAGCGGGGACCGGGGACACCGGGGAGCTGTTTTTT. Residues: CASSHRLAGTGDTGELFF.

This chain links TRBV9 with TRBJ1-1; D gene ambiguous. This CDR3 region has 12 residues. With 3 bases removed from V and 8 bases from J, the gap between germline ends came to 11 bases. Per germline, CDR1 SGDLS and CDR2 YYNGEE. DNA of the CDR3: TGTGCCAGCAGCGCCACCCCGGGGGAAGCTTTCTTT. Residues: CASSATPGEAFF.

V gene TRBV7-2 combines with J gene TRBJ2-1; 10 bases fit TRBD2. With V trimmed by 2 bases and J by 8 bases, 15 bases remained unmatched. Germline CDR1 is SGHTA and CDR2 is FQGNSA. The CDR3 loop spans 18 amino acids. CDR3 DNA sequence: TGTGCCAGCAGCTTACCCAGGGCGGCTAGCGGGAGCTATGATGAGCAGTTCTTC. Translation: CASSLPRAASGSYDEQFF. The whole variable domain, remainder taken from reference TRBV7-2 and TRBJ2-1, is GAGVSQSPSNKVTEKGKDVELRCDPISGHTALYWYRQSLGQGLEFLIYFQGNSAPDKSGLPSDRFSAERTGGSVSTLTIQRTQQEDSAVYLCASSLPRAASGSYDEQFFGPGTRLTVL.

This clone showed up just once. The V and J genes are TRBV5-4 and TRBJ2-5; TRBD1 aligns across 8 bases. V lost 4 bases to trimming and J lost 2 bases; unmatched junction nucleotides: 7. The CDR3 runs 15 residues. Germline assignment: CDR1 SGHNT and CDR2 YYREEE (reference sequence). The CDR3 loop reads CASSPQGANQETQYF. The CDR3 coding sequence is TGTGCCAGCAGCCCCCAGGGGGCGAATCAAGAGACCCAGTACTTC.

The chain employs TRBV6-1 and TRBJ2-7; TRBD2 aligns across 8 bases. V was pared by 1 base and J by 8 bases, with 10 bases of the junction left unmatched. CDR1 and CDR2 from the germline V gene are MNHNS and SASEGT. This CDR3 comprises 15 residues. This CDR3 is CASSEVGREGRQQYF. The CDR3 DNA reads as TGTGCCAGCAGTGAAGTCGGGAGGGAGGGCCGTCAGCAGTACTTC.

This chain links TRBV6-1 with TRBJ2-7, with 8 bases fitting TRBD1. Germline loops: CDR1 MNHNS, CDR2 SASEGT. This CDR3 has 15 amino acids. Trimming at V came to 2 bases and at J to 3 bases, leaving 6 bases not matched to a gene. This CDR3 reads CASSESGGRVYEQYF. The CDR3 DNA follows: TGTGCCAGCAGTGAATCAGGGGGCAGAGTCTACGAGCAGTACTTC.